The rows below give T cell receptor beta chains drawn from one sample of a study of response to subunit inactivated influenza vaccine. TCRdb re-called the RT-PCR reads through MiXCR, storing one row per CDR3 protein. The sample contains hundreds of thousands of distinct CDR3 sequences, about 15% of which appear only once. The input for sequencing was PBMCs from blood, taken 14 days before vaccination. The receptors were gathered from a man over 45 who received an inactivated influenza vaccine. Each CDR3 is given with its conserved first and last residue.

CDR3aa	j_gene	v_gene
CASTRPGQGYGYTF	TRBJ1-2	TRBV7-2
CASSSPQGLRQFF	TRBJ2-1	TRBV11-2
CASSVGEGVTYNEQFF	TRBJ2-1	TRBV9
CSVGRIGRSTDTQYF	TRBJ2-3	TRBV29-1
CASSQATGNTNSPLHF	TRBJ1-6	TRBV4-1
CASSSGLAYNEQFF	TRBJ2-1	TRBV5-6
CSVGEGGSTDTQYF	TRBJ2-3	TRBV29-1
CSAAYRNSYEQYF	TRBJ2-7	TRBV20-1
CASTTGGFTEAFF	TRBJ1-1	TRBV7-9
CASSLVSNTGELFF	TRBJ2-2	TRBV7-2
CASSLQRGETQYF	TRBJ2-5	TRBV12-3/TRBV12-4
CASSPGLSEIYEQYF	TRBJ2-7	TRBV28
CASSPTTVYSYEQYF	TRBJ2-7	TRBV28
CASSPGSGGAGFETQYF	TRBJ2-5	TRBV7-7
CAWSAPSSGNTIYF	TRBJ1-3	TRBV30
CASSYSVGMNTEAFF	TRBJ1-1	TRBV6-5
CASRLGTSRETQYF	TRBJ2-5	TRBV7-8
CASSQDYLAIRETQYF	TRBJ2-5	TRBV4-2
CASSLAQRGKAFF	TRBJ1-1	TRBV7-2
CASRPRTSGSADTQYF	TRBJ2-3	TRBV27
CASSIRGNSYEQYF	TRBJ2-7	TRBV9
CASSLAQQSPEQYF	TRBJ2-7	TRBV5-1
CASSHTPWQGNTEAFF	TRBJ1-1	TRBV14
CASSRQGGAYNEQFF	TRBJ2-1	TRBV25-1
CASSAHRGPEGANVLTF	TRBJ2-6	TRBV9
CASSQPDPGRGLSRYGEQYF	TRBJ2-7	TRBV4-1
CASSQVRISNTEAFF	TRBJ1-1	TRBV3-1
CASSLGTVVMTDTQYF	TRBJ2-3	TRBV5-1
CASRPLAGEGNEQFF	TRBJ2-1	TRBV5-4
CASRVPGQAPGHLTQYF	TRBJ2-5	TRBV6-2/TRBV6-3
CASSVTGIDTEAFF	TRBJ1-1	TRBV9
CASSLAAGGKGEQFF	TRBJ2-1	TRBV5-4
CARLRDRVANEQFF	TRBJ2-1	TRBV21-1
CASKTSPSMTEAFF	TRBJ1-1	TRBV6-2/TRBV6-3
CASSLFGPTLYSGANVLTF	TRBJ2-6	TRBV28
CASSKDRGVHNEQFF	TRBJ2-1	TRBV7-2
CASSFPGQVSGANVLTF	TRBJ2-6	TRBV5-5
CSAIQLAGNYNEQFF	TRBJ2-1	TRBV20-1
CSADSGGAVSGELFF	TRBJ2-2	TRBV20-1
CASSLFGAPGELFF	TRBJ2-2	TRBV12-3/TRBV12-4
CASSPPGGRGFF	TRBJ2-1	TRBV28
CASSLYKPPREQYF	TRBJ2-7	TRBV12-3/TRBV12-4
CASSSGTGGTETQYF	TRBJ2-5	TRBV5-1
CASSDWTDNEQFF	TRBJ2-1	TRBV6-6
CASSSLLVWETQYF	TRBJ2-5	TRBV7-8
CASSLNLGQGRETQYF	TRBJ2-5	TRBV12-3/TRBV12-4
CASSVEGVTTEAFF	TRBJ1-1	TRBV9